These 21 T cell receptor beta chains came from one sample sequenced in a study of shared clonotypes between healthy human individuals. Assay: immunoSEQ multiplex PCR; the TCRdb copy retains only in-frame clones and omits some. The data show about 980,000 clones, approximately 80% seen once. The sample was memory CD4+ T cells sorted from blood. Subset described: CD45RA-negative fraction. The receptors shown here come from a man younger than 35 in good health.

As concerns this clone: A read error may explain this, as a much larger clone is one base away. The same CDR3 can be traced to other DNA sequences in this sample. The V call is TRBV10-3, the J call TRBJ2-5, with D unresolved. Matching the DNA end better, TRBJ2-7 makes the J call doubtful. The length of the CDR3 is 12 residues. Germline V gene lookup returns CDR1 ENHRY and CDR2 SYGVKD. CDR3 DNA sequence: TGTGCCATCAGTGGTACCAACTACGAGCAGTACTTC. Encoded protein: CAISGTNYEQYF.

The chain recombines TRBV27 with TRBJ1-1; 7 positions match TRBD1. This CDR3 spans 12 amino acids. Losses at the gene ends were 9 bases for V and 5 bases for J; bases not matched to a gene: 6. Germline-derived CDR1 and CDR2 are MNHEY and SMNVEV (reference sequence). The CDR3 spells CASRGRGTEAFF. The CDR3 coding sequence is TGTGCCAGTAGGGGGCGGGGGACTGAAGCTTTCTTT.

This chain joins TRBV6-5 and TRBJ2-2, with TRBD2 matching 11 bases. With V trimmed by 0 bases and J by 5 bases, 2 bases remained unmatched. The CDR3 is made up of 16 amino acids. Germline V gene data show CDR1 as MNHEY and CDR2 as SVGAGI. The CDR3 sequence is CASSYSGLAGTGELFF. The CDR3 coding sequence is TGTGCCAGCAGTTACTCCGGACTAGCGGGTACCGGGGAGCTGTTTTTT.

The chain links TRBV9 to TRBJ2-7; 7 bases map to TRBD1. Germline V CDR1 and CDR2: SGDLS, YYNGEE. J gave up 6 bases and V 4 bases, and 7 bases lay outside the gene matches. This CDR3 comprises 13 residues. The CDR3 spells CASSLQGWGEQYF. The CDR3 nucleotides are TGTGCCAGCAGCCTACAGGGGTGGGGCGAGCAGTACTTC.

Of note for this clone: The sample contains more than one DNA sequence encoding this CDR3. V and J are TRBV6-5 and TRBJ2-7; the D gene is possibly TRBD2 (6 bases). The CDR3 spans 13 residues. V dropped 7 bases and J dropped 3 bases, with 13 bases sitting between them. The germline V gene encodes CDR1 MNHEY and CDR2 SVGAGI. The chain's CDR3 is CASKPGLFYEQYF. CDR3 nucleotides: TGTGCCAGCAAACCGGGACTCTTCTACGAGCAGTACTTC.

DNA for the CDR3: TGCGCCAGCAGCTTGAACTACTATGGCTACACCTTC. Residues: CASSLNYYGYTF. The chain uses TRBV5-1 and TRBJ1-2; D is ambiguous. This CDR3 has 12 amino acids. Looked up from germline, CDR1 is SGHRS and CDR2 is YFSETQ. The V and J ends lost 1 base and 3 bases respectively, with 4 bases between them.

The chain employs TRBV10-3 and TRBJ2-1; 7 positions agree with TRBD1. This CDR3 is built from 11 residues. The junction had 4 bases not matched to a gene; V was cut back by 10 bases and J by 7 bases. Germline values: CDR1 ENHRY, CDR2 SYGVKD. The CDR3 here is CATQTGNEQFF. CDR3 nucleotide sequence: TGTGCCACCCAGACAGGGAATGAGCAGTTCTTC.

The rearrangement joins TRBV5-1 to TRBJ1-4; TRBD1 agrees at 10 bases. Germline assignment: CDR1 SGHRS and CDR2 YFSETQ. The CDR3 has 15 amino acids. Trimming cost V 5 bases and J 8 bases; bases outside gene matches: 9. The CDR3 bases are TGCGCCAGCAGGCGACAGGGGGCGGTAGGAGAAAAACTGTTTTTT. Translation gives CASRRQGAVGEKLFF. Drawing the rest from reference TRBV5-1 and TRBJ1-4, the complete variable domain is KAGVTQTPRYLIKTRGQQVTLSCSPISGHRSVSWYQQTPGQGLQFLFEYFSETQRNKGNFPGRFSGRQFSNSRSEMNVSTLELGDSALYLCASRRQGAVGEKLFFGSGTQLSVL.

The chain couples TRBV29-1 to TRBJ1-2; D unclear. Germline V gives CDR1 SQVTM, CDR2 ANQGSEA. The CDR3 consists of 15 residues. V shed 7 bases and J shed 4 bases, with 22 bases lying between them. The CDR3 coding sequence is TGCAGCGCTGATGTTACCCCCGCGTTGCCCTATGGCTACACCTTC. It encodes CSADVTPALPYGYTF.

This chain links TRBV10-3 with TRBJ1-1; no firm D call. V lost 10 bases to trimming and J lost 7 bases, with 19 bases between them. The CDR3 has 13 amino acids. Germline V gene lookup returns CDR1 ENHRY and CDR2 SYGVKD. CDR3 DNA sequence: TGTGCCACCTCCGGTGGCAGAGAAAATGAAGCTTTCTTT. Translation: CATSGGRENEAFF.

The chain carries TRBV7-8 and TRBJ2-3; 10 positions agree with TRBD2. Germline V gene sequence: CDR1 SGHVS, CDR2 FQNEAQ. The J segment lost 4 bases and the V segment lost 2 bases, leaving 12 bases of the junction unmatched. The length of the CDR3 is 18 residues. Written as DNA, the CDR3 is TGTGCCAGCAGCTTACCCCTAGCGGGAGTAGTGTCGGCAGATACGCAGTATTTT. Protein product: CASSLPLAGVVSADTQYF.

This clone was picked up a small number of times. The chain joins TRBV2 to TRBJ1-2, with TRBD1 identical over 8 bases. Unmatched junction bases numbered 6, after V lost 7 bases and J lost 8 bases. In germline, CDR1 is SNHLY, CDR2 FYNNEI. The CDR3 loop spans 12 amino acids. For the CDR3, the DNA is TGTGCCAGCACTCAGGGGGCGGGAGGCTACACCTTC. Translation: CASTQGAGGYTF.

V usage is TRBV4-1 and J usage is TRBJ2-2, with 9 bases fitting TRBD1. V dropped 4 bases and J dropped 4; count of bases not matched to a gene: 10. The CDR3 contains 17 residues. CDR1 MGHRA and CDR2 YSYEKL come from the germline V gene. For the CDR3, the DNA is TGCGCCAGCAGCCCCTCTACAGGGGGCGGGATCACCGGGGAGCTGTTTTTT. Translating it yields CASSPSTGGGITGELFF.

The DNA for the CDR3 is TGTGCCACTGCGTGGGGGAATAATTCACCCCTCCACTTT. Translated, it gives CATAWGNNSPLHF. The chain combines TRBV2 with TRBJ1-6; possibly TRBD1 for D (5 bases). Trimming pared 10 bases from V and 5 bases from J, leaving 12 bases between. CDR3 length: 13 residues. Germline CDR1 and CDR2: SNHLY and FYNNEI.

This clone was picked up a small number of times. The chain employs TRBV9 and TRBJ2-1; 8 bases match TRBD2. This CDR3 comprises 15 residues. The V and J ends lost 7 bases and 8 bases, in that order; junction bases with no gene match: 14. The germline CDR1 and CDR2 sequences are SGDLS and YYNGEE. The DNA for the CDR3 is TGTGCCAGCGGGGTACTAAGCGGGGGCCAAGATGAGCAGTTCTTC. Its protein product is CASGVLSGGQDEQFF. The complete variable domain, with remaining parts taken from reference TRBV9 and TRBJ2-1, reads DSGVTQTPKHLITATGQRVTLRCSPRSGDLSVYWYQQSLDQGLQFLIQYYNGEERAKGNILERFSAQQFPDLHSELNLSSLELGDSALYFCASGVLSGGQDEQFFGPGTRLTVL.

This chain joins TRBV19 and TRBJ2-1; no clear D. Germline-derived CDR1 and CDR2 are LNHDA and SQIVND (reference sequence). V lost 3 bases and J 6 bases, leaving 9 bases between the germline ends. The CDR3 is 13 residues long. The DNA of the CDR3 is TGTGCCAGTAGTATTAGGCCGAGCAATGAGCAGTTCTTC. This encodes CASSIRPSNEQFF.

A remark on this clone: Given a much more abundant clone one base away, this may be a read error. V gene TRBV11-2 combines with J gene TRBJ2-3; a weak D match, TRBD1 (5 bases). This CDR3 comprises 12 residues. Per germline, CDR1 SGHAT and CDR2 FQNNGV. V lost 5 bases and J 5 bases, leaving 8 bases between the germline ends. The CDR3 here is CASSPQGDTQYF. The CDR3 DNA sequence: TGTGCCAGCAGCCCCCAGGGAGATACGCAGTATTTT.

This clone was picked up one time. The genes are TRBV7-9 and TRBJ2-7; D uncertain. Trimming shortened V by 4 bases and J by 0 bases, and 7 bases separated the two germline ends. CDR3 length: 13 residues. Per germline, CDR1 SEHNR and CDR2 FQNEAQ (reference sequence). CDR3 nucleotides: TGTGCCAGCAGCTACCGCAGCTCCTACGAGCAGTACTTC. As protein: CASSYRSSYEQYF.

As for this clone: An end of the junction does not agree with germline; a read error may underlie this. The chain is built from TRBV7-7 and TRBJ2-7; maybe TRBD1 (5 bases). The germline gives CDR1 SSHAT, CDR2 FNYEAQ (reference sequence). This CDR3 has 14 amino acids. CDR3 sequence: CASSPGQGLYEQYF. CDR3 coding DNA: TGTGCTAGCAGCCCCGGCCAGGGATTATACGAGCAGTACTTC.

CDR3 nucleotides: TGTGCCAGCAGCTTAGTTGACTTATCCTACGAGCAGTACTTC. Protein product: CASSLVDLSYEQYF. The chain carries TRBV7-8 and TRBJ2-7; no definite D call. The V end lost 1 base, the J end lost 1 base, and 8 bases lay between the germline ends. CDR1 is SGHVS, CDR2 FQNEAQ, per germline. The CDR3 spans 14 residues.

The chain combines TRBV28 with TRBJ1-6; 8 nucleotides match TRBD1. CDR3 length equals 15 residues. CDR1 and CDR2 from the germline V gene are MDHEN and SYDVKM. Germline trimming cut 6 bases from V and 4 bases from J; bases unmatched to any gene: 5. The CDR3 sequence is CASRSTGGYNSPLHF. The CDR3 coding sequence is TGTGCCAGCAGGTCCACAGGGGGGTATAATTCACCCCTCCACTTT.